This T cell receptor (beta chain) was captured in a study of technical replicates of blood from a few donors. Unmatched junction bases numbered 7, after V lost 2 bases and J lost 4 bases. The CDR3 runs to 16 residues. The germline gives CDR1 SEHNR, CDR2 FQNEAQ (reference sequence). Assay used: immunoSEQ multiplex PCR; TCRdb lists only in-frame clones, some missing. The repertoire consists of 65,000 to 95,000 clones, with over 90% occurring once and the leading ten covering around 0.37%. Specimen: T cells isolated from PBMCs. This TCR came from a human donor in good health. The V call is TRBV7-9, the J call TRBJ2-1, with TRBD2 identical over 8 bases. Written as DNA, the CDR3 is TGTGCCAGCAGCTTATCCGGGACTAGATTATACAATGAGCAGTTCTTC. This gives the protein CASSLSGTRLYNEQFF.